This T cell receptor beta chain was obtained from a study of T cells in Graves' hyperthyroidism and ophthalmopathy (dated by TCRdb to between 2017 and 2020). Looking at the study overall: Peripheral blood was sampled at the time of initial diagnosis, prior to any treatment. Following sampling, methimazole starting at 30 mg daily was given to hyperthyroidism patients, and high-dose intravenous methylprednisolone was given to ophthalmopathy patients. In six Graves' hyperthyroidism patients, the study also compared T-cell repertoires from thyroid tissue with T-cell repertoires from blood. An independent validation cohort of under 20 hyperthyroidism patients and about 16 patients who later progressed to ophthalmopathy tested prospective prediction of ophthalmopathy. The 95 to 100 discovery patients were randomly divided into training and test sets at a 7:3 ratio. TCR V-J signatures able to tell the groups apart were searched for in a discovery cohort of 90 to 100 patients, of whom over 40 had Graves' ophthalmopathy and 55 to 60 had stable Graves' hyperthyroidism. According to the paper, TCR Vbeta CDR3 sequencing was carried out on some 130 peripheral blood samples, which came from over 40 ophthalmopathy, fewer than 80 hyperthyroidism and approximately 17 progressor patients. Study-wide findings and limitations: In validation, the model predicted progression to ophthalmopathy with 55% to 71% sensitivity and 72% to 85% specificity, a median of around 6.6 months before onset. Most expanded thyroid clonotypes (frequency above 0.001) were also detected in blood, suggesting blood repertoires may reflect thyroid immune responses. In cross-validation, a model built on a 13 V-J signature told ophthalmopathy apart from stable hyperthyroidism with approximately 90% sensitivity and around 84% specificity, and in testing the same model reached 80%/75%. No statistical method was used to set the sample size in advance, and investigators knew the group allocation.

TCR beta CDR3 regions were amplified from RNA transcripts. The first round of RT-PCR for the TCR CDR3 was performed with the HTBI primer set and the Qiagen OneStep RT-PCR kit. Libraries were constructed in a second round of multiplex PCR, after which size selection and purification were performed. The libraries were sequenced on an Illumina HiSeq2000 using paired-end 100 bp reads. The paper's data handling went like this. SOAPnuke was used to process the raw data, with reads discarded if the reads contained adapters or uncalled bases, had a mean Phred below 15, or lacked an exact constant-primer or identifier match. COPE v1.2.5 was used to merge high-quality paired reads, and clonotypes were defined as unique nucleotide sequences. MiTCR v1.1 was used to align the clonotypes against IMGT TRBV, TRBD and TRBJ reference segments. The analysis included only V-J combinations with a frequency above 0.0001, which together covered around 99% of the repertoires. A TCS score was defined as the ratio between F50 (clonal expansion) and ExV (chaos), using BLOSUM62-based TCRdist between CDR3 peptides within each V-J. Welch's t-statistics and random forest reduced fewer than 550 V-J features to 13, which were used in a naive Bayes classifier (R e1071). The public reads were run again by TCRdb, first through fastp at Q25 and then through MiXCR, and only productive beta chains were kept. Each CDR3 protein appears once, grouped with its most common genes and DNA. TCRdb, not the original authors, processed these V and J calls. The sample table lists some 720,000 distinct CDR3 sequences, less than 20% of them with a count of one. The top ten clones comprise around 8.1% of the sample.

CDR1 and CDR2, looked up from the germline V gene, are SGHRS and YFSETQ. From cysteine to phenylalanine, the CDR3 is 15 amino acids long. Only the CDR3 DNA is retained, 45 bases long and in frame from the first base. Germline trimming: 2 bases from V, 7 bases from J; junction bases outside gene matches: 6. This clonotype was detected a few times. Its antigen is unknown. Per-base qualities were not stored, and no clone one base away is much larger. Graves' hyperthyroidism was defined as stable when no progression to ophthalmopathy occurred over 18 months of follow-up. The hyperthyroidism patients were between 18 and 65 years old and newly diagnosed, with a disease duration of less than 2 months. The study excluded patients with uncontrolled infections, other autoimmune diseases, pregnancy or lactation. Diagnoses relied on clinical symptoms, serum thyroxine and TRAb, thyroid ultrasound and orbital computed tomography. Ficoll-Paque density gradient centrifugation was used to isolate PBMCs from 9.5 to 10 ml of fresh peripheral blood. Total RNA was extracted with Trizol reagent, and quality was checked on an Agilent 2100 Bioanalyzer.

This sequence originates from a man younger than 35 with Graves' hyperthyroidism. Material for sequencing was blood. The chain joins TRBV5-1 to TRBJ2-1, and 10 junction bases match TRBD2. The CDR3: CASSFRAGGPNEQFF. The nucleotide sequence is TGCGCCAGCAGCTTTAGAGCGGGAGGGCCGAATGAGCAGTTCTTC.